Sequencing of this T cell receptor (beta chain) was carried out in a study of blood T cell repertoires in COVID-19. The V gene end was trimmed by 3 bases and the J gene end by 1 base; junction bases not matched to a gene: 4. This CDR3 contains 16 residues. The germline gives CDR1 SGHTS, CDR2 YDEGEE. Method: immunoSEQ multiplex PCR; TCRdb's copy keeps in-frame clones and lacks some. The sample includes some 96,000 clones, more than 75% of them seen just once. The sample comprised peripheral blood. The V and J genes are TRBV5-8 and TRBJ2-5, with TRBD1 identical over 12 bases. The TCR originated in a man aged 30 to 45 in a cohort sampled during active COVID-19. CDR3 DNA sequence: TGTGCCAGCAGCTGGGGGACAGGGGGCACCCAAGAGACCCAGTACTTC. It codes for CASSWGTGGTQETQYF.